Each of the 29 T cell receptor beta chains below was sequenced from the same sample in a study of OX40 agonist ivuxolimab in advanced cancers. Measured with immunoSEQ multiplex PCR; TCRdb has only the in-frame clones, and not every one. The sample holds about 40,000 clones, 88% seen once. Sample: CD4+ or CD8+ T cells sorted from blood, taken in a trial of the OX40 agonist ivuxolimab. The receptors here all came from an adult with an advanced solid tumor such as melanoma, head and neck, liver or kidney cancer.

The chain has TRBV19 and TRBJ1-6, with 8 bases that match TRBD1. The CDR3 loop spans 20 amino acids. Trimming cost V 4 bases and J 8 bases; bases outside gene matches: 22. Per the germline V gene, CDR1 is LNHDA and CDR2 is SQIVND (reference sequence). The DNA of the CDR3 is TGTGCCAGTAGTACCCAAGTCCCCCGACGGGACAGGCCCTTCGATTCACCCCTCCACTTT. Translated: CASSTQVPRRDRPFDSPLHF.

V gene TRBV19 combines with J gene TRBJ2-3; 7 bases align to TRBD1. From germline, CDR1 is LNHDA and CDR2 SQIVND (reference sequence). After removal of 6 bases from V and 2 bases from J, the junction contained 8 bases not matched to a gene. There are 15 residues in the CDR3. The CDR3 coding sequence is TGTGCCAGTAGGGCAGGACAGGAATTCACAGATACGCAGTATTTT. Translating it yields CASRAGQEFTDTQYF.

The chain is built from TRBV6-6 and TRBJ2-7; 12 bases line up with TRBD1. The germline V gene has CDR1 MNHNY and CDR2 SVGAGI (reference sequence). This CDR3 is 15 amino acids long. Trimming cost V 4 bases and J 4 bases; bases outside gene matches: 5. The CDR3 sequence: CASSLGQGALYEQYF. CDR3 sequence (DNA): TGTGCCAGCAGTTTGGGACAGGGGGCGTTATACGAGCAGTACTTC.

The chain is built from TRBV7-6 and TRBJ2-4; maybe TRBD2 (6 bases). Germline CDR1 and CDR2: SGHVS and FNYEAQ. Trimming cost V 5 bases and J 0 bases, with 8 bases left between them. This CDR3 spans 14 amino acids. CDR3 sequence: CASSQGLAKNIQYF. The CDR3 region has the DNA TGTGCCAGCAGCCAGGGACTAGCCAAAAACATTCAGTACTTC.

The chain recombines TRBV4-2 with TRBJ2-7; 11 bases agree with TRBD2. Germline-derived CDR1 and CDR2 are LGHNA and YNFKEQ. J was trimmed by 4 bases and V by 1 base; bases with no gene match: 6. This CDR3 has 16 residues. The CDR3 DNA sequence: TGTGCCAGCAGCCAAGGGGCGACTAGCGGGGTTTACGAGCAGTACTTC. Translated: CASSQGATSGVYEQYF.

The chain has TRBV7-9 and TRBJ2-1; 7 bases line up with TRBD2. V shed 5 bases, J shed 4 bases, and the junction held 5 bases outside the gene matches. The V gene's germline CDR1 is SEHNR and CDR2 FQNEAQ (reference sequence). The CDR3 contains 14 residues. CDR3 nucleotides: TGTGCCAGCAGCCCGCTAGCGGTATACAATGAGCAGTTCTTC. This sequence encodes CASSPLAVYNEQFF.

This clone was detected only once. The rearrangement uses TRBV7-6 and TRBJ2-3; D not certain. Trimming took 5 bases from V and 4 from J, leaving 13 bases between them. In germline, CDR1 is SGHVS, CDR2 FNYEAQ. The CDR3 is made up of 14 amino acids. CDR3: CASSLKWGPDTQYF. Written as DNA, the CDR3 is TGTGCCAGCAGCCTCAAGTGGGGTCCAGATACGCAGTATTTT.

V and J are TRBV7-3 and TRBJ2-2; D is possibly TRBD1 (6 bases). Germline-derived CDR1 and CDR2 are SGHTA and FQGTGA. The CDR3 runs 13 residues. V was cut by 8 bases and J by 6 bases, with 13 bases left in between. This CDR3 is CASRTGLAGELFF. The CDR3 DNA reads TGTGCCAGCCGCACAGGGTTGGCCGGGGAGCTGTTTTTT.

The rearrangement uses TRBV7-9 and TRBJ1-2; D might be TRBD1 (5 bases). V lost 10 bases and J lost 8, with 20 bases in between. The CDR3 is made up of 13 amino acids. CDR1 is SEHNR, CDR2 FQNEAQ, per germline (reference sequence). The CDR3 coding sequence is TGTGCCACAAATCTTGGGGGTCGTAGCGGCTACACCTTC. Encoded protein: CATNLGGRSGYTF.

In DNA form, the CDR3 reads TGCGCCAGCAGTTACCGGGCGGGACCCTACGAGCAGTACTTC. It specifies CASSYRAGPYEQYF. This rearrangement joins TRBV5-1 to TRBJ2-7; maybe TRBD2 (6 bases). The germline V gene has CDR1 SGHRS and CDR2 YFSETQ. This CDR3 has 14 residues. V was shortened by 5 bases and J by 2 bases, with 14 bases between the two germline ends. The complete variable domain, with remaining parts taken from reference TRBV5-1 and TRBJ2-7, reads KAGVTQTPRYLIKTRGQQVTLSCSPISGHRSVSWYQQTPGQGLQFLFEYFSETQRNKGNFPGRFSGRQFSNSRSEMNVSTLELGDSALYLCASSYRAGPYEQYFGPGTRLTVT.

The chain uses TRBV7-8 and TRBJ2-7, with D perhaps matching TRBD1 (6 bases). V was shortened by 3 bases and J by 5 bases, with 14 bases between the two germline ends. The CDR3 runs to 14 residues. The V gene's germline CDR1 is SGHVS and CDR2 FQNEAQ. The CDR3 sequence is CASSFSGTLNEQYF. The CDR3 bases are TGTGCCAGCAGCTTTTCCGGGACACTCAACGAGCAGTACTTC.

The V and J genes are TRBV7-9 and TRBJ2-1; no definite D call. Trimming pared 1 base from V and 9 bases from J, leaving 22 bases between. This CDR3 has 17 amino acids. In germline, CDR1 is SEHNR, CDR2 FQNEAQ (reference sequence). The CDR3 is CASSLGPADSQTGEQFF. DNA for the CDR3: TGTGCCAGCAGCTTAGGGCCGGCCGATTCTCAGACGGGTGAGCAGTTCTTC.

This rearrangement joins TRBV9 to TRBJ2-3, with TRBD2 identical over 9 bases. After removal of 4 bases from V and 0 bases from J, the junction contained 6 bases not matched to a gene. Per germline, CDR1 SGDLS and CDR2 YYNGEE. The length of the CDR3 is 16 residues. As DNA, the CDR3 is TGTGCCAGCAGCCCCGGGACTAGCTCTAGCACAGATACGCAGTATTTT. Encoded protein: CASSPGTSSSTDTQYF.

This chain uses TRBV30 with TRBJ1-4; D possibly corresponds to TRBD1 (5 bases). The CDR3 runs to 17 residues. Looked up from germline, CDR1 is GTSNPN and CDR2 is SVGIG (reference sequence). The V end lost 8 bases, the J end lost 6 bases, and 28 bases lay between the germline ends. The CDR3 here is CAALVRDGIGAHEKLFF. The CDR3 DNA sequence: TGTGCCGCGTTAGTCCGGGACGGCATTGGGGCACATGAAAAACTGTTTTTT.

The rearrangement joins TRBV27 to TRBJ1-2; 9 bases fit TRBD1. There are 16 residues in the CDR3. CDR1 MNHEY and CDR2 SMNVEV come from the germline V gene (reference sequence). The J segment lost 0 bases and the V segment lost 10 bases, leaving 12 bases of the junction unmatched. The CDR3 reads CATVGDRVPSNYGYTF. The CDR3 DNA reads as TGTGCCACGGTGGGGGACAGGGTCCCTTCTAACTATGGCTACACCTTC.

This clone was counted between two and nine times. The chain employs TRBV12-5 and TRBJ2-1; D possibly uses TRBD1 or TRBD2 (5 bases each). V shed 3 bases and J shed 3 bases, with 12 bases lying between them. Germline V gene lookup returns CDR1 LGHNT and CDR2 FRNRAP. The CDR3 has 15 residues. The CDR3 protein is CASGFSGAGYNEQFF. Here the CDR3 DNA reads TGTGCTAGTGGTTTCTCCGGGGCGGGCTACAATGAGCAGTTCTTC. Based on the CDR3 plus reference TRBV12-5 and TRBJ2-1, the full variable domain is DARVTQTPRHKVTEMGQEVTMRCQPILGHNTVFWYRQTMMQGLELLAYFRNRAPLDDSGMPKDRFSAEMPDATLATLKIQPSEPRDSAVYFCASGFSGAGYNEQFFGPGTRLTVL.

In DNA form, the CDR3 reads TGTGCCAGCAGCGTCGACCCGGGGGGGGGCACTGAAGCTTTCTTT. Translation: CASSVDPGGGTEAFF. The V call is TRBV9, the J call TRBJ1-1; D possibly corresponds to TRBD1 (5 bases). CDR1 and CDR2 (germline): SGDLS, YYNGEE. The CDR3 loop spans 15 amino acids. With 2 bases removed from V and 4 bases from J, the gap between germline ends came to 15 bases.

This clone occurred a few times. The rearrangement links TRBV19 to TRBJ1-5, with D tentatively TRBD1 (5 bases). Trimming stripped 6 bases from V and 8 bases from J, with 17 bases between. Germline V lookup: CDR1 LNHDA, CDR2 SQIVND (reference sequence). This CDR3 spans 14 amino acids. The CDR3 coding sequence is TGTGCCAGTAGGTCGTTGGGGGGTTGGGAGCCCCAGCATTTT. It yields the protein CASRSLGGWEPQHF.

The V call is TRBV25-1, the J call TRBJ2-5, with D perhaps given as TRBD1 or TRBD2 (5 bases each). The V end lost 1 base, the J end lost 1 base, and 7 bases lay between the germline ends. Germline V gives CDR1 MGHDK, CDR2 SYGVNS. This CDR3 spans 14 amino acids. In nucleotides, the CDR3 is TGTGCCAGCAGTGAATTTGGGGGCCAAGAGACCCAGTACTTC. Its protein product is CASSEFGGQETQYF.

J is TRBJ2-7 and V is TRBV28; D is undetermined. CDR3 size: 13 residues. The V and J ends lost 3 bases and 2 bases respectively, with 8 bases between them. CDR1 and CDR2 from the germline V gene are MDHEN and SYDVKM. CDR3 sequence (DNA): TGTGCCAGCAGTTTCGGCGGCCCCTACGAGCAGTACTTC. It encodes CASSFGGPYEQYF.

The genes are TRBV4-2 and TRBJ2-7; no reliable D call. The germline gives CDR1 LGHNA, CDR2 YNFKEQ. V lost 0 bases, J lost 2 bases, and 8 bases lay in between. This CDR3 has 14 residues. CDR3 DNA sequence: TGTGCCAGCAGCCAAGAAATGGGGACCTACGAGCAGTACTTC. Its protein is CASSQEMGTYEQYF.

This clone was seen only once. The chain carries TRBV4-1 and TRBJ2-7, with 10 bases aligning to TRBD1. Germline CDR1 reads MGHRA; CDR2 reads YSYEKL. J was trimmed by 5 bases and V by 6 bases; bases with no gene match: 10. The CDR3 sequence is 15 residues long. CDR3 protein: CASRGLGQGTHEQYF. CDR3 DNA sequence: TGCGCCAGCAGGGGGCTGGGACAGGGGACCCACGAGCAGTACTTC.

The chain carries TRBV6-5 and TRBJ2-1; D ambiguous. Trimming took 6 bases from V and 0 from J, leaving 12 bases between them. The CDR3 length is 15 residues. Germline V gene lookup returns CDR1 MNHEY and CDR2 SVGAGI. CDR3 DNA: TGTGCCAGCAGCTACACCGCGAGCTCCTACAATGAGCAGTTCTTC. This sequence encodes CASSYTASSYNEQFF.

V usage is TRBV28 and J usage is TRBJ2-7, with 14 positions matching TRBD2. The trim removed 3 bases at V and 4 bases at J, leaving 11 bases unmatched. CDR3 length: 18 residues. The germline CDR1 and CDR2 sequences are MDHEN and SYDVKM. In nucleotides, the CDR3 is TGTGCCAGCAGTTTTCCTTCGACTAGCGGGAGGGCCGGGTACGAGCAGTACTTC. It yields the protein CASSFPSTSGRAGYEQYF.

The V and J genes are TRBV7-3 and TRBJ2-7; D may be TRBD2 (6 bases). V was cut by 5 bases and J by 4 bases, with 12 bases left in between. This CDR3 region has 13 residues. The V gene's germline CDR1 is SGHTA and CDR2 FQGTGA. CDR3 sequence: CASSLGSGYEQYF. CDR3 coding DNA: TGTGCCAGCAGCCTCGGGAGTGGGTACGAGCAGTACTTC.

V gene TRBV5-1 combines with J gene TRBJ1-2; 11 nucleotides line up with TRBD1. Germline V gives CDR1 SGHRS, CDR2 YFSETQ. The CDR3 length is 17 residues. The J segment lost 5 bases and the V segment lost 2 bases, leaving 11 bases of the junction unmatched. The CDR3 nucleotides are TGCGCCAGCAGCTTCCCCCCCGGGGACAGGGGGAGTTATGGCTACACCTTC. Protein sequence: CASSFPPGDRGSYGYTF.

This chain links TRBV7-9 with TRBJ2-5; 11 nucleotides align to TRBD2. This CDR3 has 17 amino acids. Trimming removed 0 bases from V and 1 base from J; junction bases left unmatched: 4. Germline V gene data show CDR1 as SEHNR and CDR2 as FQNEAQ (reference sequence). The CDR3 is CASSLAASGRSQETQYF. The CDR3 DNA sequence: TGTGCCAGCAGCTTAGCGGCTAGCGGGAGGTCCCAAGAGACCCAGTACTTC.

The rearrangement uses TRBV28 and TRBJ2-7; D gene ambiguous. This CDR3 is built from 12 residues. Germline lookup yields CDR1 MDHEN and CDR2 SYDVKM. The V end was cut by 6 bases, the J end by 6 bases, with 12 bases between. The CDR3 sequence is CASSFTHVEQYF. CDR3 DNA: TGTGCCAGCAGCTTCACCCACGTCGAGCAGTACTTC. The variable domain in full, with the rest retrieved from reference TRBV28 and TRBJ2-7, is DVKVTQSSRYLVKRTGEKVFLECVQDMDHENMFWYRQDPGLGLRLIYFSYDVKMKEKGDIPEGYSVSREKKERFSLILESASTNQTSMYLCASSFTHVEQYFGPGTRLTVT.

This clone has more than one count but fewer than ten. The chain is built from TRBV6-4 and TRBJ2-7, with TRBD1 matching over 9 bases. Germline loops: CDR1 MRHNA, CDR2 SNTAGT. V lost 0 bases and J lost 6; bases outside the gene matches: 6. This CDR3 is built from 15 residues. The CDR3 is CASSDSWTGVGEQYF. The CDR3 bases are TGTGCCAGCAGTGACTCATGGACAGGGGTTGGCGAGCAGTACTTC.